Listed below are T cell receptor beta chains from one sample, sequenced in a study of T cell responses to AZD1222 COVID-19 vaccine. Here immunoSEQ multiplex PCR was the method, and the copy in TCRdb shows in-frame clones only, minus some. The sample consists of about 140,000 clones, around 90% of them appearing once. The source was peripheral blood, collected on day 0 of AZD1222 vaccination. These receptors came from an adult in good health. Each CDR3 is given with its conserved first and last residue. Each record gives: J gene, V gene, clone size, D gene, CDR3 DNA, CDR3 protein. The D gene is left open where the match is weak. The size entry is marked missing in some rows and otherwise reads once, few, many or a size class.

TRBJ1-4	TRBV25-1	once	NA	TGTGCCAGCAGTCCCATGTGGCAGACTGATGAAAAACTGTTTTTT	CASSPMWQTDEKLFF
TRBJ2-2	TRBV18	once	NA	TGTGCCAGCTCACCACAATACGTCACCGGGGAGCTGTTTTTT	CASSPQYVTGELFF
TRBJ1-4	TRBV7-3	NA	NA	TGTGCCAGCAGCTTGCCAGTCCTTAATGAAAAACTGTTTTTT	CASSLPVLNEKLFF
TRBJ1-6	TRBV7-8	NA	TRBD1	TGTGCCAGCAGCAAGGACAGGAGCTCCTATAATTCACCCCTCCACTTT	CASSKDRSSYNSPLHF
TRBJ2-1	TRBV30	NA	TRBD2	TGTGCCTGGATTCGGGCGGGGGGGAATGAGCAGTTCTTC	CAWIRAGGNEQFF
TRBJ2-3	TRBV2	NA	TRBD2	TGTGCCAGCAGTGGGGGGACTAGCGGGAGGGCATTGGCAGATACGCAGTATTTT	CASSGGTSGRALADTQYF
TRBJ1-4	TRBV28	NA	TRBD1	TGTGCCAGCAGTTTTAGTCAGGGGGGTCGTAATGAAAAACTGTTTTTT	CASSFSQGGRNEKLFF
TRBJ2-3	TRBV24-1	NA	TRBD1	TGTGCCACCAGTGATTTCCAGGGGGCGGCAGATACGCAGTATTTT	CATSDFQGAADTQYF
TRBJ2-7	TRBV12-3/TRBV12-4	NA	NA	TGTGCCAGCAGACTTCGCAGCTCCTACGAGCAGTACTTC	CASRLRSSYEQYF
TRBJ2-7	TRBV28	NA	TRBD2	TGTGCCAGCAGGCGTCGGGGGGGGACGGAGAGCTCCTACGAGCAGTACTTC	CASRRRGGTESSYEQYF
TRBJ1-2	TRBV18	NA	TRBD1	TGTGCCAGCTCACTATTGACAGGGGGGGACTATGGCTACACCTTC	CASSLLTGGDYGYTF
TRBJ1-6	TRBV6-5	NA	NA	TGTGCCAGCAGTTACGAGGGGAGTTCACCCCTCCACTTT	CASSYEGSSPLHF
TRBJ2-4	TRBV3-1/TRBV3-2	few	TRBD2	TGTGCCAGCAGCCAAGATCCGACGGGACTAGCGGGAGTCAACATTCAGTACTTC	CASSQDPTGLAGVNIQYF
TRBJ1-2	TRBV25-1	NA	TRBD1	TGTGCCAGCAGTGAATACGACAGGGCCTCTGGGGGCTACACCTTC	CASSEYDRASGGYTF
TRBJ1-1	TRBV4-2	NA	TRBD1	TGTGCCAGCAGCCATGGGGACAGGGCGAACACTGAAGCTTTCTTT	CASSHGDRANTEAFF
TRBJ2-7	TRBV7-9	NA	NA	TGTGCCAGCAGTCAGCCGGGACTCCTCTCCTACGAGCAGTACTTC	CASSQPGLLSYEQYF
TRBJ2-6	TRBV9	NA	TRBD2	TGTGCCAGCAGCGGGGTCTCAGCGGGAGTATTGGCTGGGGCCAACGTCCTGACTTTC	CASSGVSAGVLAGANVLTF
TRBJ2-7	TRBV6-5	NA	NA	TGTGCCAGCAAGTCCTACGGGACCGACGGCCCCGAGCAGTACTTC	CASKSYGTDGPEQYF
TRBJ1-4	TRBV27	NA	NA	TGTGCCAGCAGTTTGAGACGGGGGGGTGAAAAACTGTTTTTT	CASSLRRGGEKLFF
TRBJ1-2	TRBV19	few	NA	TGTGCCAGTACCTCCCCCGGGACTCTAAGCTATGGCTACACCTTC	CASTSPGTLSYGYTF
TRBJ2-1	TRBV28	NA	NA	TGTGCCAGCAGTTTAACGACAGGCAAGCAGTTCTTC	CASSLTTGKQFF
TRBJ1-6	TRBV30	NA	NA	TGTGCCTGGAGAGCCCCCCCCGGGGGAAATTCACCCCTCCACTTT	CAWRAPPGGNSPLHF
TRBJ1-2	TRBV4-1	once	NA	TGCGCCAGCAGCCAAGAAAGCGGAGGCTATGGCTACACCTTC	CASSQESGGYGYTF
TRBJ2-7	TRBV18	many	TRBD2	TGTGCCAGCTCCCCAGTGGGGAGGGTCCACGAGCAGTACTTC	CASSPVGRVHEQYF
TRBJ2-3	TRBV7-3	NA	TRBD1	TGTGCCAGCAGCTACACAGGGGCGCGGACAGATACGCAGTATTTT	CASSYTGARTDTQYF
TRBJ2-5	TRBV5-1	NA	NA	TGCGCCAGCAGCTTGGATTCGGAGACCCAGTACTTC	CASSLDSETQYF
TRBJ1-2	TRBV29-1	NA	NA	TGCAGCGTCTCTTCTGGCCAGGGCGACTATGGCTACACCTTC	CSVSSGQGDYGYTF
TRBJ2-3	TRBV11-3	NA	NA	TGTGCCAGCAGCCCCCGTTTGGATACGCAGTATTTT	CASSPRLDTQYF
TRBJ2-7	TRBV11-3	NA	TRBD1	TGTGCCAGCAGCCCACCGGACAGGGGATACTACGAGCAGTACTTC	CASSPPDRGYYEQYF
TRBJ2-1	TRBV7-7	NA	TRBD1	TGTGCCAGCAGCTTAAGACAGGGGGGGGTTCACAATGAGCAGTTCTTC	CASSLRQGGVHNEQFF
TRBJ2-3	TRBV19	once	NA	TGTGCCAGTAGTATAGATTCCGCGGGCGCGTACACAGATACGCAGTATTTT	CASSIDSAGAYTDTQYF
TRBJ2-7	TRBV9	NA	TRBD2	TGTGCCAGCAGCGCTAGCGGTGCCTACGAGCAGTACTTC	CASSASGAYEQYF
TRBJ1-1	TRBV19	NA	NA	TGTGCCAGTAGTATAGACGACAGGCCCCCGTTGAACACTGAAGCTTTCTTT	CASSIDDRPPLNTEAFF
TRBJ2-7	TRBV10-3	NA	TRBD1	TGTGCCATCAGTGGGGGGACAGGGCTCGAGCAGTACTTC	CAISGGTGLEQYF
TRBJ2-3	TRBV19	NA	NA	TGTGCCAGTAGTATTTGGTTACCCAGGGATACACAGATTGGGCAGTATTTT	CASSIWLPRDTQIGQYF
TRBJ2-6	TRBV29-1	NA	NA	TGCAGCGTTAGACAGATTAACGTCCTGACTTTC	CSVRQINVLTF
TRBJ2-3	TRBV27	NA	TRBD1	TGTGCCACCCCGACAGGGGTAGCAGACACAGATACGCAGTATTTT	CATPTGVADTDTQYF
TRBJ2-7	TRBV6-5	NA	NA	TGTGCCAGCACTATCCAGGGGTACGAGCAGTACTTC	CASTIQGYEQYF
TRBJ1-2	TRBV28	NA	NA	TGTGCCAGCACCTCCGGCCCCCCGAACTATGGCTACACCTTC	CASTSGPPNYGYTF
TRBJ1-2	TRBV9	NA	TRBD1	TGTGCCAGCACTCGACAGGGGGGGAACTATGGCTACACCTTC	CASTRQGGNYGYTF
TRBJ2-7	TRBV6-5	NA	TRBD1	TGTGCCAGCAGTTACTCGGTAGGGGGCGCAAGTAACGAGCAGTACTTC	CASSYSVGGASNEQYF
TRBJ1-2	TRBV6-5	NA	TRBD1	TGTGCCAGCTCTCGGACAGGGATTGGTGGCTACACCTTC	CASSRTGIGGYTF
TRBJ2-5	TRBV29-1	NA	TRBD2	TGCAGCGCCCTTCGGAGGTTTGCGGGGGAAGAGACCCAGTACTTC	CSALRRFAGEETQYF
TRBJ1-2	TRBV6-2/TRBV6-3	NA	NA	TGTGCCAGCAGTTACAAGGTAGATCATGGCTACACCTTC	CASSYKVDHGYTF
TRBJ1-1	TRBV30	NA	NA	TGTGCCCCGAGGGCGGCGAACACTGAAGCTTTCTTT	CAPRAANTEAFF
TRBJ1-4	TRBV14	NA	NA	TGTGCCAGCAGCCAAGAACTAGGTACTCTCGGGAATGAAAAACTGTTTTTT	CASSQELGTLGNEKLFF
TRBJ2-1	TRBV7-9	NA	NA	TGTGCCAGCAGCTTAGCCTTCGGGGGATGGTTCTTC	CASSLAFGGWFF